A single sample is the source of the 28 T cell receptor beta chains below, sequenced in a study of T cells in Graves' hyperthyroidism and ophthalmopathy. Amplification targeted TCR beta CDR3 regions from RNA transcripts. HTBI primers were employed in a first-round RT-PCR of the TCR CDR3. Via MiXCR, TCRdb re-called the multiplex PCR reads, giving one row per CDR3 protein. The profile covers a few hundred thousand distinct CDR3 sequences, with just under 25% appearing a single time and around 79% taken by the ten largest. Specimen: blood. Receptors were obtained from a man aged 45-65 years with Graves' hyperthyroidism.

This clonotype was counted between two and nine times. The genes are TRBV7-9 and TRBJ2-7, with D possibly being TRBD1 (6 bases). Germline CDR1 and CDR2: SEHNR and FQNEAQ (reference sequence). The CDR3 length is 13 residues. V shed 3 bases and J shed 7 bases, with 13 bases lying between them. CDR3 sequence (DNA): TGTGCCAGCAGCTTCCAACAGGGTGATGAGCAGTACTTC. Its translation: CASSFQQGDEQYF. Using reference TRBV7-9 and TRBJ2-7 for the parts outside the CDR3, the full variable domain is DTGVSQNPRHKITKRGQNVTFRCDPISEHNRLYWYRQTLGQGPEFLTYFQNEAQLEKSRLLSDRFSAERPKGSFSTLEIQRTEQGDSAMYLCASSFQQGDEQYFGPGTRLTVT.

This clonotype came up once. The junction differs from germline at one of its ends, possibly a read error. The rearrangement links TRBV29-1 to TRBJ2-5; perhaps TRBD1 as D (6 bases). The CDR3 sequence is 14 residues long. CDR1 is SQVTM and CDR2 is ANQGSEA in the germline V gene. In DNA, the CDR3 is TGCAGCGTTGGAAAAGTAGGGGGTCAAGAGACCCAGCACTTC. Protein product: CSVGKVGGQETQHF.

V usage is TRBV5-1 and J usage is TRBJ2-3; D is perhaps TRBD2 (5 bases). This CDR3 comprises 11 residues. The V end lost 4 bases, the J end lost 11 bases, and 11 bases lay between the germline ends. CDR1 and CDR2 from the germline V gene are SGHRS and YFSETQ. The CDR3 loop is CASSNGLEQYF. CDR3 DNA: TGCGCCAGCAGCAACGGACTCGAGCAGTATTTT.

This clonotype was seen repeatedly, ten times or more. J is TRBJ2-1 and V is TRBV28, with TRBD1 matching over 9 bases. Per germline, CDR1 MDHEN and CDR2 SYDVKM. CDR3 length: 16 residues. The V gene end was trimmed by 1 base and the J gene end by 6 bases; junction bases not matched to a gene: 7. CDR3 residues: CASSLLDRGFGNEQFF. CDR3 in DNA: TGTGCCAGCAGTTTATTGGACAGGGGTTTCGGCAATGAGCAGTTCTTC.

V is TRBV19 and J is TRBJ2-7, with 7 bases lining up with TRBD1. The junction had 6 bases not matched to a gene; V was cut back by 5 bases and J by 2 bases. This CDR3 has 14 residues. Germline loops: CDR1 LNHDA, CDR2 SQIVND (reference sequence). CDR3 in amino acids: CASSLRGPPYEQYF. CDR3 coding DNA: TGTGCCAGTAGTCTGAGGGGGCCCCCCTACGAGCAGTACTTC. Complete variable domain (other parts from reference TRBV19 and TRBJ2-7): DGGITQSPKYLFRKEGQNVTLSCEQNLNHDAMYWYRQDPGQGLRLIYYSQIVNDFQKGDIAEGYSVSREKKESFPLTVTSAQKNPTAFYLCASSLRGPPYEQYFGPGTRLTVT.

The chain employs TRBV2 and TRBJ1-2, with 7 bases identical to TRBD1. This CDR3 contains 12 residues. The germline gives CDR1 SNHLY, CDR2 FYNNEI. The V and J ends lost 10 bases and 6 bases, in that order; junction bases with no gene match: 8. CDR3 protein: CAISTGSDGYTF. The CDR3 DNA reads TGTGCCATCTCGACAGGGTCAGATGGCTACACCTTC.

V usage is TRBV5-5 and J usage is TRBJ2-3, with D perhaps matching TRBD1 or TRBD2 (6 bases each). This CDR3 has 17 residues. Germline V lookup: CDR1 SGHKS, CDR2 YYEKEE (reference sequence). With 4 bases removed from V and 0 bases from J, the gap between germline ends came to 18 bases. The CDR3 sequence: CASSLLWGRGSTDTQYF. CDR3 DNA sequence: TGTGCCAGCAGCCTTCTCTGGGGGCGGGGTAGCACAGATACGCAGTATTTT.

Many counts were recorded for this clonotype. The chain links TRBV11-1 to TRBJ1-2; D uncertain. Germline lookup yields CDR1 SGHAT and CDR2 FQDESV (reference sequence). The V end lost 2 bases, the J end lost 4 bases, and 11 bases lay between the germline ends. The CDR3 length is 14 residues. CDR3 DNA: TGTGCCAGCAGCTTAATGGCCGGGAGCTATGGCTACACCTTC. As protein: CASSLMAGSYGYTF.

The chain couples TRBV19 to TRBJ2-7, with a possible D match to TRBD2 (7 bases). The CDR3 extends over 15 amino acids. Germline V CDR1 and CDR2: LNHDA, SQIVND (reference sequence). The V gene lost 3 bases and the J gene lost 5 bases, with 17 bases spanning the gap. The CDR3 here is CASSMGAGARDEQYF. As DNA, the CDR3 is TGTGCCAGTAGTATGGGGGCGGGAGCTCGGGACGAGCAGTACTTC.

The V call is TRBV7-9, the J call TRBJ2-1; 7 bases are a match to TRBD2. J gave up 0 bases and V 2 bases, and 4 bases lay outside the gene matches. CDR1 and CDR2 (germline): SEHNR, FQNEAQ (reference sequence). The CDR3 is 16 amino acids. The CDR3 reads CASSLIGGSSYNEQFF. The CDR3 DNA is TGTGCCAGCAGCTTAATCGGCGGGAGCTCCTACAATGAGCAGTTCTTC.

This clonotype was seen only a few times. The gene calls are TRBV3-1 and TRBJ2-7, with TRBD2 matching 10 bases. This CDR3 spans 15 amino acids. Trimming took 1 base from V and 3 from J; bases not matched to a gene: 3. In germline, CDR1 is LGHDT, CDR2 YNNKEL (reference sequence). The CDR3 DNA follows: TGTGCCAGCAGCCAAGCTGGGACTAGCGACTACGAGCAGTACTTC. Amino acids: CASSQAGTSDYEQYF.

The chain carries TRBV24-1 and TRBJ2-3; TRBD2 matches 8 bases. V lost 7 bases to trimming and J lost 5 bases; unmatched junction nucleotides: 10. Germline V gene data show CDR1 as KGHDR and CDR2 as SFDVKD. The CDR3 has 15 amino acids. The CDR3 DNA sequence: TGTGCCACCAGATCGAGCGGGAGTGGCGTAGATACGCAGTATTTT. It translates to CATRSSGSGVDTQYF.

This clonotype was detected many times. V is TRBV12-3 or TRBV12-4 and J is TRBJ1-1; D unresolved. This CDR3 is built from 12 residues. V was shortened by 6 bases and J by 7 bases, with 12 bases between the two germline ends. The CDR3 DNA sequence: TGTGCCAGCAGAGGACCGGGGTTTGAAGCTTTCTTT. Translated: CASRGPGFEAFF.

This clonotype was found many times. The chain recombines TRBV20-1 with TRBJ2-5; 12 nucleotides align to TRBD2. This CDR3 has 15 amino acids. J was trimmed by 5 bases and V by 3 bases; bases with no gene match: 7. From germline, CDR1 is DFQATT and CDR2 SNEGSKA (reference sequence). The CDR3 spells CSARKTSGSRETQYF. In nucleotides, the CDR3 is TGCAGTGCTAGGAAGACTAGCGGGAGCAGGGAGACCCAGTACTTC.

The chain couples TRBV6-1 to TRBJ2-2, with 14 positions matching TRBD2. This CDR3 is built from 18 residues. Germline lookup yields CDR1 MNHNS and CDR2 SASEGT. Germline trimming cut 6 bases from V and 4 bases from J; bases unmatched to any gene: 10. CDR3 loop: CASRSGTSGRLGTGELFF. The CDR3 nucleotides are TGTGCCAGCAGATCCGGGACTAGCGGGAGACTCGGCACCGGGGAGCTGTTTTTT.

The rearrangement joins TRBV10-1 to TRBJ2-7, with no clear D. Germline V CDR1 and CDR2: WNHNN, SYGVQD (reference sequence). The length of the CDR3 is 11 residues. This CDR3 reads CTTHLDYEQYF. The DNA for the CDR3 is TGCACCACCCACCTCGACTACGAGCAGTACTTC.

This clonotype was seen a handful of times. The chain has TRBV3-1 and TRBJ2-1, with D perhaps assigned TRBD1 or TRBD2 (7 bases each). With 1 base removed from V and 8 bases from J, the gap between germline ends came to 12 bases. Germline CDR1 is LGHDT and CDR2 is YNNKEL (reference sequence). The CDR3 extends over 14 amino acids. The CDR3 reads CASSQGAGGDEQFF. The CDR3 DNA is TGTGCCAGCAGCCAAGGTGCAGGGGGGGATGAGCAGTTCTTC.

This clonotype showed up many times. The rearrangement uses TRBV11-2 and TRBJ2-1; 7 bases are shared with TRBD2. J was trimmed by 0 bases and V by 4 bases; bases with no gene match: 6. The CDR3 spans 16 residues. Germline V lookup: CDR1 SGHAT, CDR2 FQNNGV. CDR3 DNA sequence: TGTGCCAGCAGCTGGCGGGGCGGGAGCTCCTACAATGAGCAGTTCTTC. It is translated as CASSWRGGSSYNEQFF.

This clonotype was counted many times. The rearrangement links TRBV6-2 or TRBV6-3 to TRBJ2-4; D is possibly TRBD2 (5 bases). The CDR3 is 14 residues long. The V end lost 7 bases, the J end lost 8 bases, and 18 bases lay between the germline ends. Per germline, CDR1 MNHEY and CDR2 SVGEGT. As DNA, the CDR3 is TGTGCCAGCACCAACCGCGGAGGCCTGGACATTCAGTACTTC. Translated, it gives CASTNRGGLDIQYF.

There are a few counts of this clonotype. The rearrangement uses TRBV29-1 and TRBJ1-3; tentatively, D is TRBD1 (6 bases). Germline assignment: CDR1 SQVTM and CDR2 ANQGSEA. V was pared by 7 bases and J by 0 bases, with 7 bases between. CDR3 length: 12 amino acids. CDR3 DNA: TGCAGCGGGACAGCCTCTGGAAACACCATATATTTT. This gives the protein CSGTASGNTIYF.

Here the CDR3 reads CASSLAGSQNIQYF. The CDR3 bases are TGTGCCAGCAGCTTGGCGGGTTCCCAAAACATTCAGTACTTC. This chain links TRBV5-4 with TRBJ2-4; no reliable D call. Trimming left V 0 bases short and J 5 bases short, with 9 bases between. In germline, CDR1 is SGHNT, CDR2 YYREEE (reference sequence). The CDR3 has 14 amino acids.

This chain links TRBV7-2 with TRBJ2-7; D perhaps matches TRBD2 (7 bases). V dropped 5 bases and J dropped 3 bases, with 17 bases sitting between them. The CDR3 consists of 15 residues. Germline V CDR1 and CDR2: SGHTA, FQGNSA. CDR3 sequence: CASSGGGGENYEQYF. The DNA for the CDR3 is TGTGCCAGCAGCGGGGGGGGGGGCGAAAACTACGAGCAGTACTTC.

This clonotype was detected a few times. V gene TRBV24-1 combines with J gene TRBJ2-1; D is uncertain. Trimming cost V 7 bases and J 0 bases, with 6 bases left between them. Germline lookup yields CDR1 KGHDR and CDR2 SFDVKD. This CDR3 is built from 13 residues. The CDR3 spells CATRGSSYNEQFF. The CDR3 coding sequence is TGTGCCACCAGAGGAAGCTCCTACAATGAGCAGTTCTTC.

This chain joins TRBV29-1 and TRBJ2-7, with D tentatively TRBD1 or TRBD2 (5 bases each). The CDR3 consists of 13 residues. CDR1 is SQVTM, CDR2 ANQGSEA, per germline. Between the trimmed V and J ends, which lost 1 base and 5 bases, there was a span of 12 bases. In DNA, the CDR3 is TGCAGCGTTGAAGCAGGGACGACCGACGAGCAGTACTTC. It encodes CSVEAGTTDEQYF.

The chain uses TRBV7-8 and TRBJ2-6, with 11 bases matching TRBD1. Losses at the gene ends were 10 bases for V and 2 bases for J; bases not matched to a gene: 10. Germline CDR1 reads SGHVS; CDR2 reads FQNEAQ. The CDR3 sequence is 17 residues long. The CDR3 region is CAISGTGGLTGANVLTF. The CDR3 nucleotides read TGTGCCATTTCCGGGACAGGGGGATTAACTGGGGCCAACGTCCTGACTTTC.

This clonotype was recorded many times. The rearrangement uses TRBV6-5 and TRBJ2-2; D gene ambiguous. Germline V gene sequence: CDR1 MNHEY, CDR2 SVGAGI. This CDR3 contains 15 residues. The V gene lost 4 bases and the J gene lost 3 bases, with 12 bases spanning the gap. This chain's CDR3 is CASSSRPSDTGELFF. The CDR3 region has the DNA TGTGCCAGCAGTTCTCGGCCTTCCGACACCGGGGAGCTGTTTTTT.

This clonotype was recorded many times. The CDR3: CASSLRTSGGQETQYF. The DNA for the CDR3 is TGTGCCAGCAGCCTCCGGACTAGCGGGGGCCAAGAGACCCAGTACTTC. The V and J genes are TRBV7-9 and TRBJ2-5; TRBD2 agrees at 13 bases. Germline V gene sequence: CDR1 SEHNR, CDR2 FQNEAQ (reference sequence). The CDR3 spans 16 residues. With V trimmed by 5 bases and J by 1 base, 4 bases remained unmatched.

At least ten counts were recorded for this clonotype. The V and J genes are TRBV2 and TRBJ2-7; D may match TRBD1 or TRBD2 (6 bases each). The CDR3 runs 13 residues. Germline CDR1 SNHLY, CDR2 FYNNEI. Deletions cut 6 bases from V and 4 bases from J, with 13 bases between. CDR3 amino acids: CASRRQGGYEQYF. The DNA of the CDR3 is TGTGCCAGCAGGCGACAAGGGGGGTACGAGCAGTACTTC.